This entry features one T cell receptor (beta chain) sequence. The PCR had 60 Vbeta and 13 Jbeta primers. Produced via immunoSEQ multiplex PCR; TCRdb's table is partial and in-frame only. The data show 180,000 or so clones, with 80% to 90% seen just once and roughly 9.3% held by the top ten. The data were taken from a study of cytomegalovirus exposure and HLA in healthy donors. This CDR3 has 17 residues. J was trimmed by 5 bases and V by 1 base; bases with no gene match: 9. Germline V lookup: CDR1 LGHNA, CDR2 YSLEER. The rearrangement joins TRBV4-3 to TRBJ1-4; 8 bases are a match to TRBD1. Sequences were obtained from PBMCs. The TCR was taken from a young man in good health and CMV-seropositive. DNA of the CDR3: TGCGCCAGCAGCCAAGGGCAGACAGGGGTTGCCAATGAAAAACTGTTTTTT. Encoded protein: CASSQGQTGVANEKLFF.